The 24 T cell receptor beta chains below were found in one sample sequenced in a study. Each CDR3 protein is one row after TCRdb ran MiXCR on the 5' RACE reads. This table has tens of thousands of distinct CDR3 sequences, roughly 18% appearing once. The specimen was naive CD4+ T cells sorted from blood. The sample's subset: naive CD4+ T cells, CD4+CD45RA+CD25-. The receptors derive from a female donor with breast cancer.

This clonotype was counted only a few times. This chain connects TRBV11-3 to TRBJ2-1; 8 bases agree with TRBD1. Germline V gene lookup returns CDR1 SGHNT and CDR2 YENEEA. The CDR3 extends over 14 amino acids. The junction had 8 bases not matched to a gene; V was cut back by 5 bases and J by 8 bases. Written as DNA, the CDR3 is TGTGCCAGCAGCCCGGACAGGGCTTACGATGAGCAGTTCTTC. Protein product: CASSPDRAYDEQFF.

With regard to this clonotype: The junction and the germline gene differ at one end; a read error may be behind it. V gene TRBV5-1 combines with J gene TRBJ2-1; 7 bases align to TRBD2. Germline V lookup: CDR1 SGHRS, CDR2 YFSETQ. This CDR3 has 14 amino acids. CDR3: CASKVGRDYNEQCF. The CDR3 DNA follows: TGCGCCAGCAAGGTGGGACGGGACTACAATGAGCAGTGCTTC.

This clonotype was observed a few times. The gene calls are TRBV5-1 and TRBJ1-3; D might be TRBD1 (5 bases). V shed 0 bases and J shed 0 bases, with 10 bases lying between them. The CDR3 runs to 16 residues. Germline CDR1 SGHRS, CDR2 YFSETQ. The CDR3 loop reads CASSLEQASSGNTIYF. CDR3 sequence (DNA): TGCGCCAGCAGCTTGGAACAGGCGAGCTCTGGAAACACCATATATTTT.

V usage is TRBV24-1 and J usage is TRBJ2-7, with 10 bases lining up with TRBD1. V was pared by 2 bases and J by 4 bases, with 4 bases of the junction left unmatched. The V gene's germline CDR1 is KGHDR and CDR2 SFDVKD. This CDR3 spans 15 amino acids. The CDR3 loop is CATSDSTGGRYEQYF. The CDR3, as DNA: TGTGCCACCAGTGATTCGACAGGGGGCAGGTACGAGCAGTACTTC.

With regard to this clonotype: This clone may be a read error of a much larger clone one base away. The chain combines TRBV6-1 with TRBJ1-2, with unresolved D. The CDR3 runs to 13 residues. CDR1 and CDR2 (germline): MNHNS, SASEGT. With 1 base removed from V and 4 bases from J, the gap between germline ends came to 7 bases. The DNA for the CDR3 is TGTGCCAGCAGTGAAGATTGGTTCTATGGCTACACCTTC. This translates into CASSEDWFYGYTF.

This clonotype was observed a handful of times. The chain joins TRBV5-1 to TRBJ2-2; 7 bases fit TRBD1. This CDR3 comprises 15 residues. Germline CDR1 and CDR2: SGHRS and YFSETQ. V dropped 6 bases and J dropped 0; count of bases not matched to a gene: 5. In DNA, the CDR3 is TGCGCCAGCACCCTGGGACAGACGAACACCGGGGAGCTGTTTTTT. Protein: CASTLGQTNTGELFF.

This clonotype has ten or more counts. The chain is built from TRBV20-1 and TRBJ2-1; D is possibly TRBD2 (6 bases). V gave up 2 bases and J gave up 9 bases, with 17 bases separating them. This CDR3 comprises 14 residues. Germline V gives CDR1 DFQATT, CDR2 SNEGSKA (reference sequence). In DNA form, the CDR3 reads TGCAGTGCTAGACGGCTAGCGAATATTGCTGAGCAGTTCTTC. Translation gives CSARRLANIAEQFF.

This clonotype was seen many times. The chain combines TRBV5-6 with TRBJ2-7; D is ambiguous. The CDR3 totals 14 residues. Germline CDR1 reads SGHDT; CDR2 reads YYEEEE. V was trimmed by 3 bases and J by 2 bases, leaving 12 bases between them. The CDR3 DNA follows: TGTGCCAGCAGCTCCTGGCTTAGACCCTACGAGCAGTACTTC. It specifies CASSSWLRPYEQYF.

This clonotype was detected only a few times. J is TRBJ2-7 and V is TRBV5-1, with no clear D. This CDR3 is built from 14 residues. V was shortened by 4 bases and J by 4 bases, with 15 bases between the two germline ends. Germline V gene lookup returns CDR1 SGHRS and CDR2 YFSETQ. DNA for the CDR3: TGCGCCAGCAGCCCCCTTAGGAGTAGTTACGAGCAGTACTTC. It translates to CASSPLRSSYEQYF.

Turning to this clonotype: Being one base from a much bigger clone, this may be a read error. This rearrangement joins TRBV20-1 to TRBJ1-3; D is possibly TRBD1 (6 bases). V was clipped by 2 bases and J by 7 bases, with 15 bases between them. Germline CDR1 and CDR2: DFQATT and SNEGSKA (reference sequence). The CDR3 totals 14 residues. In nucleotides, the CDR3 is TGCAGTGCTAGAAACTACCAGGGGCTCAACACCATATATTTT. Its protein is CSARNYQGLNTIYF.

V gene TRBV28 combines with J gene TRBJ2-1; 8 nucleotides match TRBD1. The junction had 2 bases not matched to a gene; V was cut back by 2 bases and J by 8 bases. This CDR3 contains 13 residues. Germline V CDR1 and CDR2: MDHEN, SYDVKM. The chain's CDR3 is CASSLPGGYEQFF. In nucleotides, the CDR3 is TGTGCCAGCAGTTTACCAGGGGGCTATGAGCAGTTCTTC.

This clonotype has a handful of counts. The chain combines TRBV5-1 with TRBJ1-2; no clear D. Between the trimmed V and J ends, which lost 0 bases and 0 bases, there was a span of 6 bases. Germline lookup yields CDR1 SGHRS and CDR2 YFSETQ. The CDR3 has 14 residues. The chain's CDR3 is CASSLDSPNYGYTF. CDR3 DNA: TGCGCCAGCAGCTTGGACAGCCCTAACTATGGCTACACCTTC. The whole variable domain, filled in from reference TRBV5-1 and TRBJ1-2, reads KAGVTQTPRYLIKTRGQQVTLSCSPISGHRSVSWYQQTPGQGLQFLFEYFSETQRNKGNFPGRFSGRQFSNSRSEMNVSTLELGDSALYLCASSLDSPNYGYTFGSGTRLTVV.

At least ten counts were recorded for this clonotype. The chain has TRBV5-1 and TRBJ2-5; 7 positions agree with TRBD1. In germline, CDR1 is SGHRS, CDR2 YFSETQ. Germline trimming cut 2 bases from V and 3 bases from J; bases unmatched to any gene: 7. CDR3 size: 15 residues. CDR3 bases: TGCGCCAGCAGCTTTGGTCCCGGGACAGAAGAGACCCAGTACTTC. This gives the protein CASSFGPGTEETQYF.

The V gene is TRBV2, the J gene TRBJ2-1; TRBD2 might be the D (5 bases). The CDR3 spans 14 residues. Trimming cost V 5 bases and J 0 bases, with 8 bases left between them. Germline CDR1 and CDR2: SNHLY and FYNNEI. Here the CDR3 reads CASSLASSYNEQFF. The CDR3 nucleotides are TGTGCCAGCAGTTTAGCGAGCTCCTACAATGAGCAGTTCTTC. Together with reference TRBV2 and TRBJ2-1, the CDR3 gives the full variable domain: EPEVTQTPSHQVTQMGQEVILRCVPISNHLYFYWYRQILGQKVEFLVSFYNNEISEKSEIFDDQFSVERPDGSNFTLKIRSTKLEDSAMYFCASSLASSYNEQFFGPGTRLTVL.

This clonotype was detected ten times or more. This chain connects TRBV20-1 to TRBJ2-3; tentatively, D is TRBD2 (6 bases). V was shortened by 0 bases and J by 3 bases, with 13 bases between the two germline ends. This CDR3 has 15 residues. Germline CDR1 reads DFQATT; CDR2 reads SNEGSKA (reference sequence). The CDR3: CSARDSSGATDTQYF. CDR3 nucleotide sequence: TGCAGTGCTAGAGATTCATCGGGAGCTACAGATACGCAGTATTTT.

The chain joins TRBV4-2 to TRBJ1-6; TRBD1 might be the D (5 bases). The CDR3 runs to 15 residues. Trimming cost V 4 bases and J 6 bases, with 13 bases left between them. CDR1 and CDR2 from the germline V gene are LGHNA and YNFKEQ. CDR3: CASSLRDESNSPLHF. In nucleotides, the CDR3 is TGTGCCAGCAGCCTACGGGACGAAAGTAATTCACCCCTCCACTTT.

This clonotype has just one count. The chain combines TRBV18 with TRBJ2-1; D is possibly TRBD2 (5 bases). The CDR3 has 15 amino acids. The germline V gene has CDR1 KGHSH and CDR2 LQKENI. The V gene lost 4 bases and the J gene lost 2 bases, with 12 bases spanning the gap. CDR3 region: CASSLQRSPYNEQFF. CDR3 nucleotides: TGTGCCAGCTCACTCCAGCGGAGCCCCTACAATGAGCAGTTCTTC.

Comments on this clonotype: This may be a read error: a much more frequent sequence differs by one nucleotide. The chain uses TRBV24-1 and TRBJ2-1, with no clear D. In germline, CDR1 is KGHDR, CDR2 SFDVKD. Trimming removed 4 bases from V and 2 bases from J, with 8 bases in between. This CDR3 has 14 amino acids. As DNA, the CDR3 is TGTGCCACCAGTGAGATCAACACCTACAATGAGCAGTTCTTC. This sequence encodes CATSEINTYNEQFF.

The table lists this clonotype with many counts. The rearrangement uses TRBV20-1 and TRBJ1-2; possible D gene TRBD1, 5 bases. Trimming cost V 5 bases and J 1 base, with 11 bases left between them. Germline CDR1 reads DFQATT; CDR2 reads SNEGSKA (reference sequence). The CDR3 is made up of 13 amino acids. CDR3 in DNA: TGCAGTGCTCCAATCGGGGGTAACTATGGCTACACCTTC. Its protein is CSAPIGGNYGYTF.

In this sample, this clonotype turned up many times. The CDR3 bases are TGCGCCAGCAGCCAAGATGGGGGGACTAGCGTTGAGCAGTTCTTC. It translates to CASSQDGGTSVEQFF. J is TRBJ2-1 and V is TRBV4-1; 10 bases match TRBD2. With 0 bases clipped from V and 9 bases from J, the junction kept 5 bases outside the gene matches. CDR1 and CDR2 (germline): MGHRA, YSYEKL. CDR3 length: 15 residues.

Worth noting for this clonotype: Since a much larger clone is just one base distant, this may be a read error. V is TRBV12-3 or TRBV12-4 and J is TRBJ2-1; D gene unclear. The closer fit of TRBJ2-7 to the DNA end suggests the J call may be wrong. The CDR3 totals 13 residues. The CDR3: CASSPPGRHEQYF. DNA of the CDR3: TGTGCCAGCAGTCCCCCGGGTCGGCATGAGCAGTACTTC.

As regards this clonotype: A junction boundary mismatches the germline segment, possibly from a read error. Here the CDR3 reads CASSFPSGISSYNEQCF. CDR3 nucleotides: TGCGCCAGCAGCTTTCCTAGCGGGATTAGCTCCTACAATGAGCAGTGCTTC. The chain recombines TRBV5-1 with TRBJ2-1; 9 positions match TRBD2. Germline V gene sequence: CDR1 SGHRS, CDR2 YFSETQ. This CDR3 comprises 17 residues.

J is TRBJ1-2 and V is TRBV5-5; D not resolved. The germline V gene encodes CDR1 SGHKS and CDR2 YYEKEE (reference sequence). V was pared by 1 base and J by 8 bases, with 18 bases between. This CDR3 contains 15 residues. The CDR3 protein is CASSLTSVVGWGYTF. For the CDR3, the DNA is TGTGCCAGCAGCTTGACTAGCGTCGTGGGGTGGGGCTACACCTTC.

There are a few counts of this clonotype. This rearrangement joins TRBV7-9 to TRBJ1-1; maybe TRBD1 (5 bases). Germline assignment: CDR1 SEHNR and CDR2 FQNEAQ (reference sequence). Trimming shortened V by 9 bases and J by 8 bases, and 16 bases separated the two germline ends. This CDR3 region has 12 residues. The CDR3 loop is CASQGRDSEAFF. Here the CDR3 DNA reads TGTGCCAGTCAGGGACGGGATTCCGAAGCTTTCTTT.